The 32 T cell receptor beta chains listed next were all sequenced from one sample in a study of early T cells in non-severe SARS-CoV-2 infection. TCRdb independently ran MiXCR on the 5' RACE reads; one entry per CDR3 protein. The table shows 75,000 to 90,000 distinct CDR3 sequences, with 5.5% to 7.5% occurring only once. The sequenced material came from whole blood. These receptors were obtained from an adult who was a healthcare worker with PCR-confirmed SARS-CoV-2 infection or an uninfected control (not recorded which).

The chain joins TRBV27 to TRBJ2-3; D could derive from TRBD1 or TRBD2 (5 bases each). With 5 bases removed from V and 8 bases from J, the gap between germline ends came to 20 bases. The CDR3 has 15 residues. Germline V lookup: CDR1 MNHEY, CDR2 SMNVEV (reference sequence). Here the CDR3 DNA reads TGTGCCAGCAGTGGGGACGCCTGGGCCCAGGGTACGCAGTATTTT. Translating it yields CASSGDAWAQGTQYF.

This clonotype was seen at least ten times. The chain uses TRBV29-1 and TRBJ2-7, with D unresolved. Trimming shortened V by 6 bases and J by 1 base, and 10 bases separated the two germline ends. The CDR3 is made up of 12 amino acids. Germline-derived CDR1 and CDR2 are SQVTM and ANQGSEA. CDR3 sequence: CSVRVGSYEQYF. In DNA, the CDR3 is TGCAGCGTCCGTGTGGGATCCTACGAGCAGTACTTC.

This clonotype came up a few times. The V call is TRBV19, the J call TRBJ2-1; TRBD1 is a possible D gene (5 bases). The V gene lost 5 bases and the J gene lost 2 bases, with 13 bases spanning the gap. The germline CDR1 and CDR2 sequences are LNHDA and SQIVND (reference sequence). The CDR3 consists of 15 residues. Written as DNA, the CDR3 is TGTGCCAGTAGTCTCCAGGGTGGACCCTACAATGAGCAGTTCTTC. As protein: CASSLQGGPYNEQFF.

This clonotype was detected ten times or more. V gene TRBV18 combines with J gene TRBJ2-2; 7 bases match TRBD1. With 2 bases clipped from V and 6 bases from J, the junction kept 9 bases outside the gene matches. The CDR3 is 16 residues long. Looked up from germline, CDR1 is KGHSH and CDR2 is LQKENI. DNA for the CDR3: TGTGCCAGCTCACCAACGACAGGGAGTGTATCCGGGGAGCTGTTTTTT. As protein: CASSPTTGSVSGELFF. Complete variable domain (other parts from reference TRBV18 and TRBJ2-2): NAGVMQNPRHLVRRRGQEARLRCSPMKGHSHVYWYRQLPEEGLKFMVYLQKENIIDESGMPKERFSAEFPKEGPSILRIQQVVRGDSAAYFCASSPTTGSVSGELFFGEGSRLTVL.

This clonotype has ten or more counts. This rearrangement joins TRBV20-1 to TRBJ1-5; D gene ambiguous. Germline CDR1 is DFQATT and CDR2 is SNEGSKA (reference sequence). V shed 1 base and J shed 6 bases, with 13 bases lying between them. The CDR3 consists of 14 residues. The CDR3 reads CSARGIEGLQPQHF. The CDR3 DNA reads TGCAGTGCTAGAGGAATTGAGGGCCTTCAGCCCCAGCATTTT.

The sample holds many counts of this clonotype. This sequence joins TRBV10-3 and TRBJ2-1; weak D call: TRBD2 (6 bases). The ends were cut back, 2 bases at V and 12 bases at J, with 14 bases in the middle. The CDR3 runs to 13 residues. Germline assignment: CDR1 ENHRY and CDR2 SYGVKD. The chain's CDR3 is CAISESYSGGQFF. The CDR3 bases are TGTGCCATCAGTGAGAGTTATAGCGGTGGGCAGTTCTTC.

The chain uses TRBV3-1 and TRBJ1-4; D unclear. Germline V lookup: CDR1 LGHDT, CDR2 YNNKEL (reference sequence). The CDR3 has 14 residues. Deletions cut 3 bases from V and 5 bases from J, with 10 bases between. The CDR3 region is CASSQRKQNEKLFF. DNA for the CDR3: TGTGCCAGCAGCCAGAGGAAACAGAATGAAAAACTGTTTTTT.

This rearrangement joins TRBV10-3 to TRBJ2-7; weak D call: TRBD1 (7 bases). CDR3 length: 14 residues. Trimming shortened V by 7 bases and J by 2 bases, and 15 bases separated the two germline ends. The germline gives CDR1 ENHRY, CDR2 SYGVKD. The DNA for the CDR3 is TGTGCCATCAAGGGGGGACAGAGCGCCTACGAGCAGTACTTC. Translating gives CAIKGGQSAYEQYF.

The rearrangement joins TRBV9 to TRBJ1-2; TRBD1 is a possible D gene (6 bases). CDR3 size: 15 residues. V lost 4 bases to trimming and J lost 1 base, with 14 bases between them. Germline CDR1 SGDLS, CDR2 YYNGEE. CDR3 nucleotide sequence: TGTGCCAGCAGCCCCAGACAGGCGAATAACTATGGCTACACCTTC. Translated, it gives CASSPRQANNYGYTF.

This clonotype was observed a handful of times. The J gene is TRBJ2-7, the V gene TRBV19; the D gene is possibly TRBD1 (6 bases). Germline V gives CDR1 LNHDA, CDR2 SQIVND (reference sequence). This CDR3 is 14 amino acids long. V lost 6 bases to trimming and J lost 4 bases, with 16 bases between them. The CDR3 bases are TGTGCCAGTAGCCTCCGGGACAAGATATACGAGCAGTACTTC. Translating it yields CASSLRDKIYEQYF.

The table lists this clonotype with many counts. The chain couples TRBV20-1 to TRBJ1-5, with 8 bases fitting TRBD1. CDR1 is DFQATT and CDR2 is SNEGSKA in the germline V gene (reference sequence). The V and J ends lost 3 bases and 0 bases, in that order; junction bases with no gene match: 4. CDR3 length equals 15 residues. CDR3 nucleotides: TGCAGTGCTAGGCAGGGGGCGTATAGCAATCAGCCCCAGCATTTT. Translating it yields CSARQGAYSNQPQHF.

There are a few counts of this clonotype. This chain links TRBV5-1 with TRBJ2-7; tentative D call: TRBD1 (5 bases). This CDR3 spans 14 amino acids. Germline V CDR1 and CDR2: SGHRS, YFSETQ. The V end lost 4 bases, the J end lost 5 bases, and 16 bases lay between the germline ends. Here the CDR3 DNA reads TGCGCCAGCAGCCAGCAAAGGGGCAGCCACGAGCAGTACTTC. Residues: CASSQQRGSHEQYF.

This clonotype was observed a handful of times. This chain uses TRBV18 with TRBJ2-7; D tentatively reads TRBD1 or TRBD2 (5 bases each). CDR3 size: 15 residues. V gave up 4 bases and J gave up 2 bases, with 15 bases separating them. The germline CDR1 and CDR2 sequences are KGHSH and LQKENI. Written as DNA, the CDR3 is TGTGCCAGCTCACGGGGGACGGACGTCGCCTACGAGCAGTACTTC. Amino acid sequence: CASSRGTDVAYEQYF.

The chain is built from TRBV12-3 or TRBV12-4 and TRBJ2-1; a possible D gene is TRBD1 (6 bases). Trimming stripped 3 bases from V and 9 bases from J, with 21 bases between. The CDR3 extends over 16 amino acids. The CDR3 nucleotides are TGTGCCAGCAGTTTCGGACAGTTTCGGCGCGGCGGTGAGCAGTTCTTC. It specifies CASSFGQFRRGGEQFF.

This clonotype was detected many times. The rearrangement uses TRBV13 and TRBJ2-7; perhaps D is TRBD1 or TRBD2 (6 bases each). CDR1 PRHDT and CDR2 FYEKMQ come from the germline V gene (reference sequence). Trimming shortened V by 6 bases and J by 3 bases, and 15 bases separated the two germline ends. The CDR3 contains 14 residues. CDR3 bases: TGTGCCAGCAGAATTGGAGGGGGAAACTACGAGCAGTACTTC. Translating gives CASRIGGGNYEQYF.

This clonotype has a count of ten or more. The J gene is TRBJ1-5, the V gene TRBV7-6; no clear D. The germline gives CDR1 SGHVS, CDR2 FNYEAQ. Trimming took 0 bases from V and 7 from J, leaving 4 bases between them. CDR3 size: 12 residues. The CDR3 region has the DNA TGTGCCAGCAGCTTAGCCGGGCAGCCCCAGCATTTT. It is translated as CASSLAGQPQHF. Variable domain in full (rest from reference TRBV7-6 and TRBJ1-5): GAGVSQSPRYKVTKRGQDVALRCDPISGHVSLYWYRQALGQGPEFLTYFNYEAQQDKSGLPNDRFSAERPEGSISTLTIQRTEQRDSAMYRCASSLAGQPQHFGDGTRLSIL.

The sample holds many counts of this clonotype. The chain employs TRBV19 and TRBJ2-1, with D possibly TRBD1 on 6 matching bases. V lost 3 bases and J 1 base, leaving 10 bases between the germline ends. The CDR3 loop spans 15 amino acids. Per germline, CDR1 LNHDA and CDR2 SQIVND (reference sequence). CDR3 loop: CASSIGQGSYNEQFF. DNA for the CDR3: TGTGCCAGTAGTATCGGCCAGGGGTCCTACAATGAGCAGTTCTTC.

This clonotype has a count of ten or more. The chain recombines TRBV28 with TRBJ1-5; TRBD1 might be the D (5 bases). Germline lookup yields CDR1 MDHEN and CDR2 SYDVKM. Trimming pared 1 base from V and 6 bases from J, leaving 7 bases between. The CDR3 is 13 amino acids. The CDR3 DNA reads TGTGCCAGCAGTTTATTGGGGGTTCAGCCCCAGCATTTT. It codes for CASSLLGVQPQHF.

This clonotype has more than one count but fewer than ten. This chain links TRBV13 with TRBJ1-1, with 8 bases matching TRBD1. Trimming at V came to 4 bases and at J to 7 bases, leaving 8 bases not matched to a gene. CDR1 is PRHDT and CDR2 is FYEKMQ in the germline V gene (reference sequence). This CDR3 has 14 residues. The DNA for the CDR3 is TGTGCCAGCAGCTCGACAGGGGAGTATGGTGAAGCTTTCTTT. Translated, it gives CASSSTGEYGEAFF.

This clonotype was counted at least ten times. The chain is built from TRBV27 and TRBJ1-1; 7 positions agree with TRBD1. The CDR3 loop spans 15 amino acids. CDR1 and CDR2 from the germline V gene are MNHEY and SMNVEV (reference sequence). V was clipped by 3 bases and J by 4 bases; unmatched bases: 8. Written as DNA, the CDR3 is TGTGCCAGCAGTTTTAACAAAGGGGGCGTCACTGAAGCTTTCTTT. Encoded protein: CASSFNKGGVTEAFF.

In DNA, the CDR3 is TGTGCCAGCCTATCCAGCCTGAACACTGAAGCTTTCTTT. Its translation: CASLSSLNTEAFF. The rearrangement joins TRBV2 to TRBJ1-1; D is unresolved. Germline assignment: CDR1 SNHLY and CDR2 FYNNEI. The CDR3 is made up of 13 amino acids. The V end was cut by 8 bases, the J end by 0 bases, with 10 bases between.

This clonotype was detected many times. V and J are TRBV9 and TRBJ2-1, with D possibly being TRBD2 (5 bases). CDR3 length: 17 amino acids. With 3 bases removed from V and 0 bases from J, the gap between germline ends came to 16 bases. Germline-derived CDR1 and CDR2 are SGDLS and YYNGEE. The CDR3 DNA follows: TGTGCCAGCAGCGACCGCCCTAGCAGAGGCTCCTACAATGAGCAGTTCTTC. Residues: CASSDRPSRGSYNEQFF.

This clonotype was detected ten times or more. The chain combines TRBV20-1 with TRBJ2-3; either TRBD1 or TRBD2 may fit D (5 bases each). Germline loops: CDR1 DFQATT, CDR2 SNEGSKA (reference sequence). The CDR3 is 17 amino acids. V lost 1 base to trimming and J lost 2 bases, with 19 bases between them. CDR3 in DNA: TGCAGTGCTAGAGGGTTTGAGGGGCTGACCCACACAGATACGCAGTATTTT. Translation gives CSARGFEGLTHTDTQYF.

In its sample, this clonotype was seen many times. The chain employs TRBV7-9 and TRBJ2-2, with no clear D. In germline, CDR1 is SEHNR, CDR2 FQNEAQ (reference sequence). V was shortened by 5 bases and J by 10 bases, with 8 bases between the two germline ends. The CDR3 has 11 amino acids. The CDR3 spells CASSRAVELFF. The CDR3 DNA sequence: TGTGCCAGCAGCAGAGCCGTGGAGCTGTTTTTT.

The sample holds many counts of this clonotype. The chain links TRBV7-9 to TRBJ1-2; 7 nucleotides agree with TRBD1. This CDR3 region has 16 residues. Trimming removed 7 bases from V and 4 bases from J; junction bases left unmatched: 15. The germline gives CDR1 SEHNR, CDR2 FQNEAQ (reference sequence). The CDR3 DNA reads TGTGCCAGCACGCAGTTGATCAGGGGGAACGGCTATGGCTACACCTTC. Protein product: CASTQLIRGNGYGYTF.

The table lists this clonotype with a few counts. The chain carries TRBV29-1 and TRBJ2-2, with 12 bases identical to TRBD2. The V and J ends lost 4 bases and 3 bases, in that order; junction bases with no gene match: 3. Germline CDR1 is SQVTM and CDR2 is ANQGSEA. The CDR3 length is 15 residues. The CDR3: CSVVGTSGHTGELFF. CDR3 coding DNA: TGCAGCGTTGTTGGGACTAGCGGGCACACCGGGGAGCTGTTTTTT.

The sample holds many counts of this clonotype. This chain joins TRBV2 and TRBJ2-5; the D is unclear. Germline lookup yields CDR1 SNHLY and CDR2 FYNNEI. The germline V and J ends were trimmed by 4 bases and 2 bases, with 20 bases remaining between them. This CDR3 spans 17 amino acids. The CDR3 coding sequence is TGTGCCAGCAGTGTTTCCTTAAGAAGGGTCGGGCAAGAGACCCAGTACTTC. Translating gives CASSVSLRRVGQETQYF. The full variable domain, its missing parts supplied by reference TRBV2 and TRBJ2-5, is EPEVTQTPSHQVTQMGQEVILRCVPISNHLYFYWYRQILGQKVEFLVSFYNNEISEKSEIFDDQFSVERPDGSNFTLKIRSTKLEDSAMYFCASSVSLRRVGQETQYFGPGTRLLVL.

The chain links TRBV12-3 or TRBV12-4 to TRBJ1-6; tentatively, D is TRBD1 (6 bases). Trimming removed 4 bases at V and 7 bases at J, with 11 bases between. The CDR3 runs to 14 residues. CDR3 protein: CASSSGDWNSPLHF. The DNA of the CDR3 is TGTGCCAGCAGTTCAGGGGATTGGAATTCACCCCTCCACTTT.

This clonotype was counted only a few times. V is TRBV6-1 and J is TRBJ1-1, with D possibly matching TRBD1 (6 bases). Trimming shortened V by 5 bases and J by 3 bases, and 16 bases separated the two germline ends. Germline V lookup: CDR1 MNHNS, CDR2 SASEGT. CDR3 length: 15 amino acids. Written as DNA, the CDR3 is TGTGCCAGCAGTCGTACAGGGTGGGAAGACACTGAAGCTTTCTTT. The encoded protein is CASSRTGWEDTEAFF.

This clonotype came up many times. The V and J genes are TRBV5-5 and TRBJ1-6; maybe TRBD1 (6 bases). Per germline, CDR1 SGHKS and CDR2 YYEKEE (reference sequence). CDR3 length: 16 amino acids. V was clipped by 4 bases and J by 7 bases, with 18 bases between them. The chain's CDR3 is CASSPTQGEVNSPLHF. Here the CDR3 DNA reads TGTGCCAGCAGCCCGACACAGGGAGAGGTGAATTCACCCCTCCACTTT. Based on the CDR3 plus reference TRBV5-5 and TRBJ1-6, the full variable domain is DAGVTQSPTHLIKTRGQQVTLRCSPISGHKSVSWYQQVLGQGPQFIFQYYEKEERGRGNFPDRFSARQFPNYSSELNVNALLLGDSALYLCASSPTQGEVNSPLHFGNGTRLTVT.

This clonotype has at least ten counts. The chain joins TRBV18 to TRBJ2-3, with D perhaps being TRBD1 or TRBD2 (5 bases each). Germline loops: CDR1 KGHSH, CDR2 LQKENI. CDR3 length: 19 amino acids. Between the trimmed V and J ends, which lost 2 bases and 0 bases, there was a span of 21 bases. This CDR3 is CASSPWGKSPFTSTDTQYF. In DNA, the CDR3 is TGTGCCAGCTCACCATGGGGGAAAAGCCCCTTCACAAGCACAGATACGCAGTATTTT. Using reference TRBV18 and TRBJ2-3 for the parts outside the CDR3, the full variable domain is NAGVMQNPRHLVRRRGQEARLRCSPMKGHSHVYWYRQLPEEGLKFMVYLQKENIIDESGMPKERFSAEFPKEGPSILRIQQVVRGDSAAYFCASSPWGKSPFTSTDTQYFGPGTRLTVL.

The sample holds a few counts of this clonotype. The chain has TRBV19 and TRBJ2-3, with 9 bases aligning to TRBD1. The CDR3 has 13 amino acids. The germline V gene encodes CDR1 LNHDA and CDR2 SQIVND (reference sequence). Trimming at V came to 3 bases and at J to 6 bases, leaving 1 base not matched to a gene. The CDR3 bases are TGTGCCAGTAGTATGGGACAGGGCGATACGCAGTATTTT. This translates into CASSMGQGDTQYF.